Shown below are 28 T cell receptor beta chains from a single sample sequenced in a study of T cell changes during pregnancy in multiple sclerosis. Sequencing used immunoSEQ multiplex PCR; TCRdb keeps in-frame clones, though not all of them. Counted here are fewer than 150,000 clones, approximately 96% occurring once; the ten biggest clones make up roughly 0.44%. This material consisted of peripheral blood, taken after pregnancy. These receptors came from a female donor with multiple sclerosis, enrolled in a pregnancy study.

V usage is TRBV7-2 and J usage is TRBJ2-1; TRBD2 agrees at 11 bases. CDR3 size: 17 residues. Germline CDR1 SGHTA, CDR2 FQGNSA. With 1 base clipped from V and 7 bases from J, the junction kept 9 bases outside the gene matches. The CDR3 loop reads CASSLEPPSGRTNEQFF. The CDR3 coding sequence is TGTGCCAGCAGCTTAGAACCGCCTAGCGGGAGGACTAATGAGCAGTTCTTC.

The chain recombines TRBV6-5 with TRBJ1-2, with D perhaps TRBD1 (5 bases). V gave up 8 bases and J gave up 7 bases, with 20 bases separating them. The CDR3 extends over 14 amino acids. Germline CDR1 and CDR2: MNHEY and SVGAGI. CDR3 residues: CASRTDTPFSGYTF. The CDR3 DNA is TGTGCCAGCCGAACGGACACCCCGTTCAGTGGCTACACCTTC.

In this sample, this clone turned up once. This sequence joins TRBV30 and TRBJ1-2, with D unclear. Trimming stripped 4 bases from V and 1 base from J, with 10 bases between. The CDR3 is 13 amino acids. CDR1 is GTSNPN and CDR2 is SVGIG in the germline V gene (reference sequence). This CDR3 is CAWMEGINYGYTF. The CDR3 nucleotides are TGTGCCTGGATGGAGGGTATTAACTATGGCTACACCTTC. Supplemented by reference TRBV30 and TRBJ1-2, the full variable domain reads SQTIHQWPATLVQPVGSPLSLECTVEGTSNPNLYWYRQAAGRGLQLLFYSVGIGQISSEVPQNLSASRPQDRQFILSSKKLLLSDSGFYLCAWMEGINYGYTFGSGTRLTVV.

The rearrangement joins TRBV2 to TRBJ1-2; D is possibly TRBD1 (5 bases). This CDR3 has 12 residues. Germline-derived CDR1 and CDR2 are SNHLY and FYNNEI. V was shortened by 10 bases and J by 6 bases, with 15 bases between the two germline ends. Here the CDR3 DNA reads TGTGCCACCCCCCTTGGGGGGAATGGCTACACCTTC. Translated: CATPLGGNGYTF. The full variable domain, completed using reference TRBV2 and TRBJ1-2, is EPEVTQTPSHQVTQMGQEVILRCVPISNHLYFYWYRQILGQKVEFLVSFYNNEISEKSEIFDDQFSVERPDGSNFTLKIRSTKLEDSAMYFCATPLGGNGYTFGSGTRLTVV.

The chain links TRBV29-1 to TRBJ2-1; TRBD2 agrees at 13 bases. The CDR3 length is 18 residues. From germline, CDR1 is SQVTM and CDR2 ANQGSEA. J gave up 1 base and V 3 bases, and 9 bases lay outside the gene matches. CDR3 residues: CSVDSLGLAGASYNEQFF. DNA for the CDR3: TGCAGCGTTGACTCCCTAGGACTAGCGGGAGCGTCCTACAATGAGCAGTTCTTC.

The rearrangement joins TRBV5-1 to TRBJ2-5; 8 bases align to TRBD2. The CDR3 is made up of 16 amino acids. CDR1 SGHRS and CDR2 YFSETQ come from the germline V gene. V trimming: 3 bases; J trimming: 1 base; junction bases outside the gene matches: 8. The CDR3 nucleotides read TGCGCCAGCAGCTCCGGACTAGCCCCGTTCCAAGAGACCCAGTACTTC. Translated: CASSSGLAPFQETQYF.

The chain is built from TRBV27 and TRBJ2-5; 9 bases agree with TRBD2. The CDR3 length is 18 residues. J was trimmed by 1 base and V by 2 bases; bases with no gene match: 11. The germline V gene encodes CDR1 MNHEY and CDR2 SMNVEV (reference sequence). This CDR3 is CASSLRFRLADTQETQYF. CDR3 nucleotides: TGTGCCAGCAGTTTACGGTTTCGACTAGCGGACACCCAAGAGACCCAGTACTTC.

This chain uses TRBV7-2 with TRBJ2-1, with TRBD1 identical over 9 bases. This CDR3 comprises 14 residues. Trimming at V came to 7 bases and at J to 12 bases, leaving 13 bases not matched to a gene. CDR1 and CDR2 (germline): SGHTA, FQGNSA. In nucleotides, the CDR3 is TGTGCCAGCATCTTCCGGACAGGGGATTTTCTGCAGTTCTTC. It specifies CASIFRTGDFLQFF.

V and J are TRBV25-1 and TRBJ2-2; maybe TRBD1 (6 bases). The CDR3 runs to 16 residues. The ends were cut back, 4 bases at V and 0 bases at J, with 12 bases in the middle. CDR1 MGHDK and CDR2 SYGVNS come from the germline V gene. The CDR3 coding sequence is TGTGCCAGCAGTGCTGTCAGGGGTGCGAACACCGGGGAGCTGTTTTTT. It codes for CASSAVRGANTGELFF.

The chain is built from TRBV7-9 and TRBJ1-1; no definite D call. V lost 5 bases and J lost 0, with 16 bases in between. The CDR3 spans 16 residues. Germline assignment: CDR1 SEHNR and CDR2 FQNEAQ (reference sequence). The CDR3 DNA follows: TGTGCCAGCAGCGCCAGGTCTTTGGTACTGAACACTGAAGCTTTCTTT. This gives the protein CASSARSLVLNTEAFF.

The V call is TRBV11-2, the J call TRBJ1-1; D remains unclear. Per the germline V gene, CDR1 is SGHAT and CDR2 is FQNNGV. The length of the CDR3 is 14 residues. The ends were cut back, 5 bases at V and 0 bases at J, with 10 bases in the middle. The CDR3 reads CASSPDSMNTEAFF. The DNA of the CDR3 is TGTGCCAGCAGCCCGGACTCGATGAACACTGAAGCTTTCTTT. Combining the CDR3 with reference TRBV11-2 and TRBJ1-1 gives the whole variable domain EAGVAQSPRYKIIEKRQSVAFWCNPISGHATLYWYQQILGQGPKLLIQFQNNGVVDDSQLPKDRFSAERLKGVDSTLKIQPAKLEDSAVYLCASSPDSMNTEAFFGQGTRLTVV.

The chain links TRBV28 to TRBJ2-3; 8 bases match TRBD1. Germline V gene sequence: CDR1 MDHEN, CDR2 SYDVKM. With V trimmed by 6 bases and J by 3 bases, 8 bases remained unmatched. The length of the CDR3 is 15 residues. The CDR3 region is CASRPTGDGTDTQYF. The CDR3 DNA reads TGTGCCAGCAGGCCGACAGGGGATGGGACAGATACGCAGTATTTT.

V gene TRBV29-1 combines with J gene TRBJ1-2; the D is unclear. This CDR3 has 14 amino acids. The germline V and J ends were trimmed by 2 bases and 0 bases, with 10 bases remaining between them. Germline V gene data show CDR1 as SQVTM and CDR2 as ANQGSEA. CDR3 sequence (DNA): TGCAGCGTTGAATTCGCGGCCGCTAACTATGGCTACACCTTC. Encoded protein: CSVEFAAANYGYTF.

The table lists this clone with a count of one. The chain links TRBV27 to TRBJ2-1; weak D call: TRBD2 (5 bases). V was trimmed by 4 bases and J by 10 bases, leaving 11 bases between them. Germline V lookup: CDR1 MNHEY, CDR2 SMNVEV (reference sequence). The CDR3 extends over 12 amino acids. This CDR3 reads CASSYGGAEQFF. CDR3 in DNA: TGTGCCAGCAGTTATGGAGGCGCGGAGCAGTTCTTC.

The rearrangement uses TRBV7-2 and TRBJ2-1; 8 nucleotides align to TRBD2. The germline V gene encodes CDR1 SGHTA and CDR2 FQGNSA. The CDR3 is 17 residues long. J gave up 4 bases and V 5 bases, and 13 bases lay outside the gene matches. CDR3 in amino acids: CASSPEGPAGVYNEQFF. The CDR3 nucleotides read TGTGCCAGCAGCCCAGAGGGGCCAGCGGGAGTATACAATGAGCAGTTCTTC.

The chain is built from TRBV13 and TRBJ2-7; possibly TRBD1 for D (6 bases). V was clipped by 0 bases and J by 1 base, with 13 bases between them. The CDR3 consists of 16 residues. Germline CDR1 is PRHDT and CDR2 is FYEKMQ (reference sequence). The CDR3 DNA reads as TGTGCCAGCAGCTTAGGCCCGGACAGAATGTCCTACGAGCAGTACTTC. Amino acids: CASSLGPDRMSYEQYF.

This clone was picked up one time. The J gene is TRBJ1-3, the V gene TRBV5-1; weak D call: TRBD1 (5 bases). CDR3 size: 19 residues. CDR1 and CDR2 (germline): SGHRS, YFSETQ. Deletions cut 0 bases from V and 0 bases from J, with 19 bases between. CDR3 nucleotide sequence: TGCGCCAGCAGCTTGGCTCCGTTGGGAGGGGTAGGCTCTGGAAACACCATATATTTT. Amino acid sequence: CASSLAPLGGVGSGNTIYF.

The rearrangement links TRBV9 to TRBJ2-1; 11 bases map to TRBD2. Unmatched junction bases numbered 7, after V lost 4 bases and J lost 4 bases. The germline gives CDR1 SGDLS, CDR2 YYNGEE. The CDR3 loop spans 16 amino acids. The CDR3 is CASSLRTSGLYNEQFF. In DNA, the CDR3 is TGTGCCAGCAGCCTTCGGACTAGCGGGCTTTACAATGAGCAGTTCTTC.

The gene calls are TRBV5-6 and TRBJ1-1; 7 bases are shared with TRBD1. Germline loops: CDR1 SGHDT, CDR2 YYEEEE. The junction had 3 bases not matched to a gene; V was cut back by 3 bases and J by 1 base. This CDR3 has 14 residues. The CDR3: CASSYGQANTEAFF. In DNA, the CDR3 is TGTGCCAGCAGCTACGGACAGGCGAACACTGAAGCTTTCTTT.

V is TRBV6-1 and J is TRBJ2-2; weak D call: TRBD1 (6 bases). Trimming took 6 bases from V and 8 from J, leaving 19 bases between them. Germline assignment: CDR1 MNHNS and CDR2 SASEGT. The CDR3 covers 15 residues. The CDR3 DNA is TGTGCCAGCAGCAAAATCACAGGGAGATCGGGGGAGCTGTTTTTT. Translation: CASSKITGRSGELFF.

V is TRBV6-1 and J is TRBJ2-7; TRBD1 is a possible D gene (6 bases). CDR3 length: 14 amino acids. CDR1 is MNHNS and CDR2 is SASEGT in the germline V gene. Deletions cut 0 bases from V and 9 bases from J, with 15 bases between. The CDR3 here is CASSEAHRVSVQYF. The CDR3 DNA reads TGTGCCAGCAGTGAAGCGCACAGGGTGAGTGTGCAGTACTTC.

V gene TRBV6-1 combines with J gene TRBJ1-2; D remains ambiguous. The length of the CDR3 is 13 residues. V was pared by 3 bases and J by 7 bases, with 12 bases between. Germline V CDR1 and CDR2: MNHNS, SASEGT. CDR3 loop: CASSDGSPSGYTF. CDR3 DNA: TGTGCCAGCAGTGATGGGAGCCCCAGTGGCTACACCTTC.

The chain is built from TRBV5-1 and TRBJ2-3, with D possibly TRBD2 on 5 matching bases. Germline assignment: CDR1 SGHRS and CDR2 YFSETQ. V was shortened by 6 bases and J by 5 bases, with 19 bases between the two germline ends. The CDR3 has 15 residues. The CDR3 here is CASMQEIVRGDTQYF. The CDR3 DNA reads TGCGCCAGCATGCAAGAAATTGTTCGGGGAGATACGCAGTATTTT.

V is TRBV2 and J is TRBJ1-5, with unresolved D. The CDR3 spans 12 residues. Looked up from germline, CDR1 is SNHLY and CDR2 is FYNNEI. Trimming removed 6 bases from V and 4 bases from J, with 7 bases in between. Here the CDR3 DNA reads TGTGCCAGCAGGGCCGGGAATCAGCCCCAGCATTTT. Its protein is CASRAGNQPQHF.

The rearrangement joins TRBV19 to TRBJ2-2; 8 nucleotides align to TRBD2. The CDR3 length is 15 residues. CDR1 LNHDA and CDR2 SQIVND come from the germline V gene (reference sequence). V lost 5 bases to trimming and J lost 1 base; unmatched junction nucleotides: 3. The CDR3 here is CASSLGLGNTGELFF. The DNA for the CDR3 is TGTGCCAGTAGTTTGGGACTAGGGAACACCGGGGAGCTGTTTTTT.

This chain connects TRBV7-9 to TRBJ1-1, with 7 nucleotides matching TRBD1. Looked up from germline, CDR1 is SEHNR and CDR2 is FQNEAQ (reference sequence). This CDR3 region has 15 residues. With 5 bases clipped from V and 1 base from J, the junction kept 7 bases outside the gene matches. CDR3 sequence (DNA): TGTGCCAGCAGCCCCCGGACAGGAAAGAACACTGAAGCTTTCTTT. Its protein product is CASSPRTGKNTEAFF.

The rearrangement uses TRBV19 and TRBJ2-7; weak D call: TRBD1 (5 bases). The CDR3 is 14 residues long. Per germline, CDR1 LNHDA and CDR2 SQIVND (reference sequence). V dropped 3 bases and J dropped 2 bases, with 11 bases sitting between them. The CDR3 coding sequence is TGTGCCAGTAGTATGGGGCAGTGGGCCTACGAGCAGTACTTC. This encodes CASSMGQWAYEQYF.

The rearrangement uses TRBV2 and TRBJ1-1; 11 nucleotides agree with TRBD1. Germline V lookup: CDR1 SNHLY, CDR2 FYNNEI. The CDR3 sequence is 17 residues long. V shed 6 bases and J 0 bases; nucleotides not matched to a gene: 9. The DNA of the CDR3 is TGTGCCAGCAGGACCGTGGGGACAGGGGGGATGAACACTGAAGCTTTCTTT. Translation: CASRTVGTGGMNTEAFF.